This note documents a single TCR beta chain sequence. Its specificity is not known. CDR3 length equals 17 residues. From germline, CDR1 is MNHEY and CDR2 SMNVEV (reference sequence). The V gene end was trimmed by 7 bases and the J gene end by 2 bases; junction bases not matched to a gene: 11. The source of the sample is a study of cytomegalovirus exposure and HLA in healthy donors. Study-wide points: Most TCR sequences showed up rarely, but some public TCRs showed up in many donors. Later analysis found that TCR beta chains associated with HLA were more clonally expanded than other, equally common chains. As was reported, the classifier diagnosed cytomegalovirus status with high specificity and sensitivity.

All the people who gave samples were healthy bone marrow donors. The PCR made use of 60 Vbeta and 13 Jbeta primers. Assay: immunoSEQ multiplex PCR; the TCRdb copy retains only in-frame clones and omits some. This repertoire shows some 150,000 clones, roughly 85% found once; its top ten account for around 1.3%. Sequenced input: PBMCs. The origin of this receptor is a woman aged 45-60 years in good health and CMV-seronegative. The chain is built from TRBV27 and TRBJ2-6; TRBD1 aligns across 7 bases. The CDR3 loop reads CASMETGILAGANVLTF. Written as DNA, the CDR3 is TGTGCCAGCATGGAGACAGGGATACTTGCTGGGGCCAACGTCCTGACTTTC. Drawing the rest from reference TRBV27 and TRBJ2-6, the complete variable domain is EAQVTQNPRYLITVTGKKLTVTCSQNMNHEYMSWYRQDPGLGLRQIYYSMNVEVTDKGDVPEGYKVSRKEKRNFPLILESPSPNQTSLYFCASMETGILAGANVLTFGAGSRLTVL.